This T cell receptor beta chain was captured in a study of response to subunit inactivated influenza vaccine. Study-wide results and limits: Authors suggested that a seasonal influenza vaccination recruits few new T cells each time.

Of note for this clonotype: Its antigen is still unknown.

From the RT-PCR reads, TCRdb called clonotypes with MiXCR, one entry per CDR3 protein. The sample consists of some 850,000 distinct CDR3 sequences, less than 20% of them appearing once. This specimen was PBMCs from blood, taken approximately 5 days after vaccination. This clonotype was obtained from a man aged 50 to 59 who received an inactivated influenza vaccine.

CDR3 amino acids: CASSADLAKNIQYF. The CDR3 nucleotides are TGTGCCAGCAGTGCCGACCTGGCCAAAAACATTCAGTACTTC. The chain recombines TRBV12-3 or TRBV12-4 with TRBJ2-4, with D uncertain. The CDR3 length is 14 residues. V lost 5 bases, J lost 1 base, and 9 bases lay in between.